This entry features one T cell receptor beta chain sequence. Its target is unknown. Sequencing used immunoSEQ multiplex PCR; TCRdb keeps in-frame clones, though not all of them. The top ten hold 2.2% of the sample, which has 65,000 to 85,000 clones, 92% seen once. This entry belongs to a study of lymphopenia after photon versus proton radiotherapy. Study outcomes and limitations: Post-nadir TCR diversity decline inversely tracked overall survival among those who died. Relative stability marked proton patients; photon patients lost diversity and naive cells. Oligoclonal CD8+ Temra expansion after nadir drove photon patients' diversity drop.

Trimming shortened V by 2 bases and J by 4 bases, and 3 bases separated the two germline ends. This CDR3 is 12 amino acids long. The germline CDR1 and CDR2 sequences are SGHTA and FQGNSA. The sample consisted of peripheral blood, taken from a patient treated with photon-based radiotherapy. The sequence was collected from a woman in her thirties or forties with cholangiocarcinoma. V is TRBV7-2 and J is TRBJ1-5; no clear D gene. CDR3 DNA: TGTGCCAGCAGCTTAACAAATCAGCCCCAGCATTTT. It yields the protein CASSLTNQPQHF.